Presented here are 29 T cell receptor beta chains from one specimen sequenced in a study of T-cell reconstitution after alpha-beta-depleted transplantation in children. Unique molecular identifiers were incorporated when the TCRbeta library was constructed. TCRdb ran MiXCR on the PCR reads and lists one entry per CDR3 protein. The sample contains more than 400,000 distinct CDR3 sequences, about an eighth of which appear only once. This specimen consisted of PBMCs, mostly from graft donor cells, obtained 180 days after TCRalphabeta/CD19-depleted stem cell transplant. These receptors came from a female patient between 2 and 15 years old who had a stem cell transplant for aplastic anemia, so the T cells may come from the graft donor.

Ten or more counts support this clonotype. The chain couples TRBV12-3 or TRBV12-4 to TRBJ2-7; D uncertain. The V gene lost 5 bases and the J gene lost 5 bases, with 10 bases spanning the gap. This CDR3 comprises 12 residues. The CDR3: CASSPASDEQYF. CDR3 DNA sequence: TGTGCCAGCAGTCCCGCTTCCGACGAGCAGTACTTC.

CDR3 region: CASSQDHSGRLEQYF. In DNA, the CDR3 is TGCGCCAGCAGCCAAGATCACAGCGGGAGGCTCGAGCAGTACTTC. The chain employs TRBV4-3 and TRBJ2-7, with TRBD2 matching over 9 bases. The J segment lost 6 bases and the V segment lost 0 bases, leaving 6 bases of the junction unmatched. Germline CDR1 and CDR2: LGHNA and YSLEER. There are 15 residues in the CDR3.

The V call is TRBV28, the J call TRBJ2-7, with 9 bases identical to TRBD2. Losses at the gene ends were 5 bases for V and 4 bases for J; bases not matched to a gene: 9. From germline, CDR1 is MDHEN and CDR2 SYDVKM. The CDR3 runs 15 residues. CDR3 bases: TGTGCCAGCAGTGGTCAGCGGGAGGCTCAGTACGAGCAGTACTTC. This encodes CASSGQREAQYEQYF.

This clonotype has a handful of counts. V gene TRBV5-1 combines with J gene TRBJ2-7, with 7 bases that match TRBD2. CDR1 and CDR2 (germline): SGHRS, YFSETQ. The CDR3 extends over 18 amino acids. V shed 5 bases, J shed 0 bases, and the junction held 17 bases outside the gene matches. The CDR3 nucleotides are TGCGCCAGCAGTAAACGCATTAGCGGGCCAATGGGCTCCTACGAGCAGTACTTC. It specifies CASSKRISGPMGSYEQYF.

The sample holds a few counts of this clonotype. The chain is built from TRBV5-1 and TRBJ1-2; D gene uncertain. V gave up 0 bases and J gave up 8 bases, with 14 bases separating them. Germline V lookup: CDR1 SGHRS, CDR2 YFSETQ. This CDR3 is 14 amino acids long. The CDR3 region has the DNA TGCGCCAGCAGCTTGGATGGGATGGTCGGGGGCTACACCTTC. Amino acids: CASSLDGMVGGYTF.

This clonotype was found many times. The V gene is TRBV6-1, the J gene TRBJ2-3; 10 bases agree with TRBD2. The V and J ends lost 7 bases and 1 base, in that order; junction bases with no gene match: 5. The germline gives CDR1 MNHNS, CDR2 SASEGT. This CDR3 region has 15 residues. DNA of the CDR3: TGTGCCAGCAATACCGGGACTAGCGGCACAGATACGCAGTATTTT. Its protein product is CASNTGTSGTDTQYF.

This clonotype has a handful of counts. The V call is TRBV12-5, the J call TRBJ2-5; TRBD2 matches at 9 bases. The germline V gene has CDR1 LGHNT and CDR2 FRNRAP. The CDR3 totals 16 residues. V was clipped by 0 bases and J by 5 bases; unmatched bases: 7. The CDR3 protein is CASGLVPLAGRETQYF. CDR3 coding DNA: TGTGCTAGTGGTTTGGTACCCCTAGCGGGGCGGGAGACCCAGTACTTC. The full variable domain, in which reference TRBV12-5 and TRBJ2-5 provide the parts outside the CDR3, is DARVTQTPRHKVTEMGQEVTMRCQPILGHNTVFWYRQTMMQGLELLAYFRNRAPLDDSGMPKDRFSAEMPDATLATLKIQPSEPRDSAVYFCASGLVPLAGRETQYFGPGTRLLVL.

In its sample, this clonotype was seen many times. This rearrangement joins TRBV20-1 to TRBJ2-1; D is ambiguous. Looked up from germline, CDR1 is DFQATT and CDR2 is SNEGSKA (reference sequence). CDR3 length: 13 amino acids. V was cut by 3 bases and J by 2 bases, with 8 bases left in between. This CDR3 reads CSASSVAYNEQFF. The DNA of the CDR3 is TGCAGTGCTAGTAGTGTGGCCTACAATGAGCAGTTCTTC.

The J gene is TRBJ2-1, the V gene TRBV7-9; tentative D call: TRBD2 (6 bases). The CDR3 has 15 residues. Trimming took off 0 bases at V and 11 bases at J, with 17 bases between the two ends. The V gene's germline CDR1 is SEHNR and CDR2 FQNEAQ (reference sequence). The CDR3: CASSLAGGPGSQQFF. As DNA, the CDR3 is TGTGCCAGCAGCTTAGCGGGGGGTCCGGGGTCACAGCAGTTCTTC.

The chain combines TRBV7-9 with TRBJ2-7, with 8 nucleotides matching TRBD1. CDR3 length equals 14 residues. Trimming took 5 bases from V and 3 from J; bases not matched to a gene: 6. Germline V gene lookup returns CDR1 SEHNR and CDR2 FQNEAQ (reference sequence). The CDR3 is CASSPQGGVYEQYF. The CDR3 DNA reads TGTGCCAGCAGCCCACAGGGGGGAGTCTACGAGCAGTACTTC.

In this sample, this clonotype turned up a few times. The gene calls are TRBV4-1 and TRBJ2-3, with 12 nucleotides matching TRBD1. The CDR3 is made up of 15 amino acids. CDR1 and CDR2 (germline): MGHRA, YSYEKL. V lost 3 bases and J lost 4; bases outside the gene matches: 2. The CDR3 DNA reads TGCGCCAGCAGCCACGGGACAGGGGGCCCAGATACGCAGTATTTT. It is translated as CASSHGTGGPDTQYF.

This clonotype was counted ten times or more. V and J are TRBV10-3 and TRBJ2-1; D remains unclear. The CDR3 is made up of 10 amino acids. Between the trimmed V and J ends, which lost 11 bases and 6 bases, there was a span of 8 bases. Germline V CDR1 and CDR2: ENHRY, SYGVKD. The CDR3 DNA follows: TGTGCCTCTGGGATCAATGAGCAGTTCTTC. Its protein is CASGINEQFF.

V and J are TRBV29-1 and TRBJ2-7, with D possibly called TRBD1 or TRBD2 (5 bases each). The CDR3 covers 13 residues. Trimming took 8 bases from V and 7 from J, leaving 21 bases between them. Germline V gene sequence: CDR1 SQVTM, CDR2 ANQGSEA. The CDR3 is CSYARGEFREQYF. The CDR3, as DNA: TGCAGCTATGCACGAGGGGAGTTTCGGGAGCAGTACTTC.

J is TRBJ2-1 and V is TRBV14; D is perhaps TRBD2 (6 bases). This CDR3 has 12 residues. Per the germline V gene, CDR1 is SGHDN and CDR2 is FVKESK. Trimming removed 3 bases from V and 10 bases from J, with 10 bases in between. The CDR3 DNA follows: TGTGCCAGCAGCCACTGGCGGGACGAGCAGTTCTTC. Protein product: CASSHWRDEQFF.

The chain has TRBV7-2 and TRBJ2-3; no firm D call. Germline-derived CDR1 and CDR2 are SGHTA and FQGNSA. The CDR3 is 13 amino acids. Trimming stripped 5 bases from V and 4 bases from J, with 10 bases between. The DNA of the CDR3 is TGTGCCAGCAGCCCTTTTGGGGCAGATACGCAGTATTTT. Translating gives CASSPFGADTQYF.

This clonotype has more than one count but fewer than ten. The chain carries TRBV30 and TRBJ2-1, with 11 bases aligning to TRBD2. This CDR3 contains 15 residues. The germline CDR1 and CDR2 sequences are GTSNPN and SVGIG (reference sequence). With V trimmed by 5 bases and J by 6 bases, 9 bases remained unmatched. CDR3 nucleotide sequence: TGTGCCTGGGGGGATAGCGGGAGGGCCTCCAATGAGCAGTTCTTC. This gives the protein CAWGDSGRASNEQFF.

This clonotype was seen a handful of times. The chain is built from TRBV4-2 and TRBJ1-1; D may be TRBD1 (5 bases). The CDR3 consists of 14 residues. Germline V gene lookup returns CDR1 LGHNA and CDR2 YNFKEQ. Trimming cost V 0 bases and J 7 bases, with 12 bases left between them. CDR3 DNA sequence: TGTGCCAGCAGCCAAGAACGCCAGGGAGATGAAGCTTTCTTT. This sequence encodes CASSQERQGDEAFF.

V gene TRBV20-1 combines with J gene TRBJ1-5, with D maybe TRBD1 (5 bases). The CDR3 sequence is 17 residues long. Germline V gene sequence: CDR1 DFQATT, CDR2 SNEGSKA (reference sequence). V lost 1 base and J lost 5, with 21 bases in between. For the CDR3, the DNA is TGCAGTGCTAGAGTCGGGCTCGGGTCAGGCAGGGATCAGCCCCAGCATTTT. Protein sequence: CSARVGLGSGRDQPQHF.

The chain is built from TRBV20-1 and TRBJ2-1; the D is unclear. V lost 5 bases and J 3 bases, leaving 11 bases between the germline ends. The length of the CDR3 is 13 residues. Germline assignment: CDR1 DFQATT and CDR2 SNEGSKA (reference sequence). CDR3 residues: CSAPRRSYNEQFF. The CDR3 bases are TGCAGTGCTCCAAGGCGGAGCTACAATGAGCAGTTCTTC.

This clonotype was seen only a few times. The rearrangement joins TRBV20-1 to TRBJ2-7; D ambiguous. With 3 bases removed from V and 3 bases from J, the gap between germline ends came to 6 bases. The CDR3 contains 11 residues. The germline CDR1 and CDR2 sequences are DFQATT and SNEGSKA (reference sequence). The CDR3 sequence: CSASHGYEQYV. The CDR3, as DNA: TGCAGTGCTAGTCACGGCTACGAGCAGTACGTC.

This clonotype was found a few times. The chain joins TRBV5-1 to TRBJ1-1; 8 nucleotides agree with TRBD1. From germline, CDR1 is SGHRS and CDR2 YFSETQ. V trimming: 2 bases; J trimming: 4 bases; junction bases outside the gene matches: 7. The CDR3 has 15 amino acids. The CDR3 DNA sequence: TGCGCCAGCAGCTTTAACACAGGGGGTGGCACTGAAGCTTTCTTT. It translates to CASSFNTGGGTEAFF.

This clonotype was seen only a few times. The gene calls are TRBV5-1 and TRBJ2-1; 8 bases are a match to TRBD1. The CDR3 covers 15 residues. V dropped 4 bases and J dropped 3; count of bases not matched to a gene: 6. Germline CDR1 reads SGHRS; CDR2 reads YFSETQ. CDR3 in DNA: TGCGCCAGCAGCCGGGGACAGGAAAACTACAATGAGCAGTTCTTC. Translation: CASSRGQENYNEQFF.

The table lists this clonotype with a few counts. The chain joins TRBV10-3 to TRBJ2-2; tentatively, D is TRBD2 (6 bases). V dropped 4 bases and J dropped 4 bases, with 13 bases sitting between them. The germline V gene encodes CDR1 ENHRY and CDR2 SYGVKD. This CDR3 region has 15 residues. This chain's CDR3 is CAISAGETSTGELFF. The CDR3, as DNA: TGTGCCATCAGTGCGGGGGAGACGAGCACCGGGGAGCTGTTTTTT.

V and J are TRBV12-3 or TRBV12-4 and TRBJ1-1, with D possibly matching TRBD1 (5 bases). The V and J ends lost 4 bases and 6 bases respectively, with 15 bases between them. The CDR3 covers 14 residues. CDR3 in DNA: TGTGCCAGCAGTTCCGGGGGGGGAGAGCCTGAAGCTTTCTTT. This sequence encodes CASSSGGGEPEAFF.

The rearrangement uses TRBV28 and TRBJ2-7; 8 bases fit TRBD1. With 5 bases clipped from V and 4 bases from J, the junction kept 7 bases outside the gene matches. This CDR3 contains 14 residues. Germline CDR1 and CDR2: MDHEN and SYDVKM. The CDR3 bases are TGTGCCAGCAGTGCCTTCGACAGGGGATACGAGCAGTACTTC. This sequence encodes CASSAFDRGYEQYF.

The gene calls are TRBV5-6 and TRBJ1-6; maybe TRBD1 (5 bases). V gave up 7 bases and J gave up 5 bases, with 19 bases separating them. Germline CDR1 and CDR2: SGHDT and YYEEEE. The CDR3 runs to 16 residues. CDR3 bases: TGTGCCAGCGGACACAGAGCCTTCTCGGATAATTCACCCCTCCACTTT. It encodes CASGHRAFSDNSPLHF.

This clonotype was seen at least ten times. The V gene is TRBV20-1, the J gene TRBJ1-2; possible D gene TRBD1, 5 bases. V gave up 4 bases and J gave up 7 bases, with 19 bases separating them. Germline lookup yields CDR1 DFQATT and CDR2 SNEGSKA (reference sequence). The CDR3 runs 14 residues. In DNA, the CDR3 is TGCAGTGCTAACTGGGGCCTCGGACCGGGTGGCTACACCTTC. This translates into CSANWGLGPGGYTF.

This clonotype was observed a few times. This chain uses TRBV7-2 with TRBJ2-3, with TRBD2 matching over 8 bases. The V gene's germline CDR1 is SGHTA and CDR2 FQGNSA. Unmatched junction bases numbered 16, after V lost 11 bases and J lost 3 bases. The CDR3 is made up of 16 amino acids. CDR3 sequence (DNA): TGTGCCGCGTCTCATGTAGCGGGGATTGAAACAGATACGCAGTATTTT. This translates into CAASHVAGIETDTQYF.

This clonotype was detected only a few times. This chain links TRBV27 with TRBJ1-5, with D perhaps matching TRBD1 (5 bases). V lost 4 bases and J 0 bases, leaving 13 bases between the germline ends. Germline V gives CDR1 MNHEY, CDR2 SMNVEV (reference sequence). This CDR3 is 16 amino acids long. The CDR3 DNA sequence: TGTGCCAGCAGTTCAGACAGTTATCTTAGCAATCAGCCCCAGCATTTT. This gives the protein CASSSDSYLSNQPQHF.